The 6 T cell receptor beta chains listed next were all sequenced from one sample in a study of CD8 T cells in ankylosing spondylitis. Study-wide findings and caveats: Characteristic of ankylosing spondylitis blood, it appeared, was a TCR beta motif comprising about eight highly homologous variants.

For these TCRs, the target antigens are not known. A single record per CDR3 protein comes from TCRdb applying MiXCR to the 5' RACE reads. The data show 700,000 or so distinct CDR3 sequences, roughly 20% seen once. The source material was blood, either unsorted or a sorted T cell fraction (not recorded which). These receptors were collected from a male donor with ankylosing spondylitis.

Ten or more counts support this clonotype. J is TRBJ1-2 and V is TRBV3-1; D gene ambiguous. V lost 4 bases to trimming and J lost 8 bases, with 14 bases between them. Germline values: CDR1 LGHDT, CDR2 YNNKEL (reference sequence). This CDR3 comprises 13 residues. As DNA, the CDR3 is TGTGCCAGCAGCCCCGGACTATTCTACGGCTACACCTTC. Its translation is CASSPGLFYGYTF.

This clonotype was found many times. V usage is TRBV28 and J usage is TRBJ1-4; 11 bases agree with TRBD1. This CDR3 contains 14 residues. Germline V lookup: CDR1 MDHEN, CDR2 SYDVKM. V lost 7 bases, J lost 7 bases, and 5 bases stayed unmatched. This CDR3 is CASMKGQGGEKLFF. In DNA form, the CDR3 reads TGTGCCAGCATGAAGGGACAGGGGGGTGAAAAACTGTTTTTT.

This rearrangement joins TRBV11-2 to TRBJ2-1, with D maybe TRBD1 (5 bases). The V and J ends lost 5 bases and 7 bases respectively, with 18 bases between them. CDR1 SGHAT and CDR2 FQNNGV come from the germline V gene. The CDR3 is made up of 15 amino acids. The CDR3 DNA sequence: TGTGCCAGCAGCCCCCTAGTCCCTCCAGGGAATGAGCAGTTCTTC. Translation gives CASSPLVPPGNEQFF.

This clonotype turned up a few times. The chain is built from TRBV15 and TRBJ2-1, with TRBD1 identical over 7 bases. V dropped 5 bases and J dropped 4; count of bases not matched to a gene: 8. From germline, CDR1 is LNHNV and CDR2 YYDKDF (reference sequence). The length of the CDR3 is 15 residues. CDR3 loop: CATSYRDRLYNEQFF. DNA of the CDR3: TGTGCCACCAGCTACCGGGACAGACTATACAATGAGCAGTTCTTC.

This chain connects TRBV6-2 or TRBV6-3 to TRBJ2-2; 8 bases align to TRBD2. V shed 6 bases and J 1 base; nucleotides not matched to a gene: 13. Germline V gene sequence: CDR1 MNHEY, CDR2 SVGEGT. CDR3 length: 18 residues. CDR3 coding DNA: TGTGCCAGCAGCCGACCAACTAGCGGCATAGAGAACACCGGGGAGCTGTTTTTT. This encodes CASSRPTSGIENTGELFF.

Only a few counts were recorded for this clonotype. V and J are TRBV6-2 or TRBV6-3 and TRBJ2-3; 13 bases match TRBD2. The CDR3 length is 15 residues. CDR1 and CDR2 (germline): MNHEY, SVGEGT. The J segment lost 5 bases and the V segment lost 6 bases, leaving 5 bases of the junction unmatched. Here the CDR3 DNA reads TGTGCCAGCAGGCGACTAGCGGGAGGCCTAGATACGCAGTATTTT. Protein: CASRRLAGGLDTQYF.